The present T cell receptor (beta chain) was sequenced within a study of cytomegalovirus exposure and HLA in healthy donors. Study overall: One earlier analysis, a look at roughly 180 million T cells, found some 120 million unique TCR beta sequences.

Overall study findings and caveats: Confirmation was obtained in vitro that a few CMV-associated chains are specific for CMV antigens.

Germline CDR1 and CDR2: SNHLY and FYNNEI. V shed 4 bases, J shed 8 bases, and the junction held 7 bases outside the gene matches. The CDR3 covers 15 residues. Primers: 60 Vbeta forward and 13 Jbeta reverse. The data were produced by immunoSEQ multiplex PCR, yet TCRdb's version contains in-frame clones alone and is incomplete. The sample has approximately 290,000 clones, 75% to 85% seen once. This clone has just one count. The target antigen is unknown. Each of the donors was a healthy bone marrow donor. V usage is TRBV2 and J usage is TRBJ1-5; 11 positions agree with TRBD1. The sample taken for sequencing was PBMCs. The sequence came from a girl aged 2 to 9 in good health and CMV-seronegative. Written as DNA, the CDR3 is TGTGCCAGCAGTGTCCAGGACAGGGGGCCGGAGCCCCAGCATTTT. It is translated as CASSVQDRGPEPQHF.